This passage covers 9 T cell receptor beta chains from one sample sequenced in a study of blood T cell repertoires in COVID-19 (dated by TCRdb to about 2020). The method behind the library was the immunoSEQ multiplex PCR assay. TCRdb obtained this table from immuneACCESS and retained in-frame rearrangements with V and J assigned. These tables miss some clones; where compared with another copy, unresolved V genes account for less than half of the shortfall, and the remainder is unexplained. This sample has a few hundred thousand clones in its table, and about 84% of those were observed once. The ten largest clones take up about 1.7% of the sample. Sample: peripheral blood. Source of these receptors: a woman between 45 and 65 years old with acute or convalescent COVID-19.

Of note for this clone: The same CDR3 also results from other DNA sequences found in this sample. The genes are TRBV28 and TRBJ1-4; no clear D. The CDR3 spans 15 residues. CDR1 is MDHEN and CDR2 is SYDVKM in the germline V gene. V lost 6 bases and J 4 bases, leaving 15 bases between the germline ends. The CDR3 here is CASRGRQRLNEKLFF. CDR3 bases: TGTGCCAGCAGGGGGAGGCAGCGACTTAATGAAAAACTGTTTTTT.

V is TRBV5-1 and J is TRBJ2-1; 8 bases align to TRBD2. The CDR3 is 15 amino acids. V lost 0 bases and J lost 6; bases outside the gene matches: 5. In germline, CDR1 is SGHRS, CDR2 YFSETQ. The chain's CDR3 is CASSLAGGPINEQFF. The CDR3 region has the DNA TGCGCCAGCAGCTTGGCGGGAGGGCCGATCAATGAGCAGTTCTTC.

The genes are TRBV7-2 and TRBJ2-3, with D unresolved. Germline assignment: CDR1 SGHTA and CDR2 FQGNSA. Trimming removed 0 bases at V and 1 base at J, with 8 bases between. The CDR3 totals 15 residues. The CDR3 here is CASSLAPSGTDTQYF. Here the CDR3 DNA reads TGTGCCAGCAGCTTAGCCCCGTCAGGCACAGATACGCAGTATTTT.

The V and J genes are TRBV5-4 and TRBJ1-1; D is possibly TRBD1 (5 bases). In germline, CDR1 is SGHNT, CDR2 YYREEE (reference sequence). This CDR3 has 12 residues. The ends were cut back, 5 bases at V and 4 bases at J, with 9 bases in the middle. Here the CDR3 DNA reads TGTGCCAGCAGTATAGGGGCCACTGAAGCTTTCTTT. It specifies CASSIGATEAFF.

The chain couples TRBV3-1 (or the pseudogene TRBV3-2) to TRBJ2-7; 10 positions agree with TRBD2. Trimming took 1 base from V and 0 from J; bases not matched to a gene: 0. Germline lookup yields CDR1 LGHDT and CDR2 YNNKEL (reference sequence). CDR3 length equals 15 residues. The CDR3 protein is CASSQGLAGSYEQYF. CDR3 bases: TGTGCCAGCAGCCAAGGACTAGCGGGCTCCTACGAGCAGTACTTC.

The chain couples TRBV5-1 to TRBJ2-7; 8 nucleotides match TRBD1. V lost 4 bases to trimming and J lost 6 bases; unmatched junction nucleotides: 9. This CDR3 is built from 14 residues. Per the germline V gene, CDR1 is SGHRS and CDR2 is YFSETQ. CDR3 nucleotide sequence: TGCGCCAGCAGCGGTGAGGACAGGGCGCGCGAGCAGTACTTC. Protein sequence: CASSGEDRAREQYF.

Concerning this clone itself: Other DNA variants within this sample encode the same CDR3. J is TRBJ2-7 and V is TRBV12-3 or TRBV12-4; tentative D call: TRBD2 (7 bases). CDR3 length equals 13 residues. Trimming took off 5 bases at V and 2 bases at J, with 10 bases between the two ends. The CDR3 protein is CASSQGRAYEQYF. The CDR3 DNA follows: TGTGCCAGCAGTCAGGGGAGGGCCTACGAGCAGTACTTC.

V gene TRBV6-4 combines with J gene TRBJ1-2, with TRBD1 identical over 7 bases. Germline values: CDR1 MRHNA, CDR2 SNTAGT. CDR3 length equals 12 residues. V was pared by 2 bases and J by 8 bases, with 2 bases of the junction left unmatched. CDR3 coding DNA: TGTGCCAGCAGTGACCTCAGGGGGGGCTACACCTTC. Translation gives CASSDLRGGYTF.

The rearrangement joins TRBV19 to TRBJ2-1; TRBD2 matches at 8 bases. With V trimmed by 0 bases and J by 7 bases, 20 bases remained unmatched. Looked up from germline, CDR1 is LNHDA and CDR2 is SQIVND (reference sequence). This CDR3 region has 20 residues. CDR3 nucleotides: TGTGCCAGTAGTATAGATATGATAGCGGGACTCTTTGGGAACCGGAATGAGCAGTTCTTC. Encoded protein: CASSIDMIAGLFGNRNEQFF.